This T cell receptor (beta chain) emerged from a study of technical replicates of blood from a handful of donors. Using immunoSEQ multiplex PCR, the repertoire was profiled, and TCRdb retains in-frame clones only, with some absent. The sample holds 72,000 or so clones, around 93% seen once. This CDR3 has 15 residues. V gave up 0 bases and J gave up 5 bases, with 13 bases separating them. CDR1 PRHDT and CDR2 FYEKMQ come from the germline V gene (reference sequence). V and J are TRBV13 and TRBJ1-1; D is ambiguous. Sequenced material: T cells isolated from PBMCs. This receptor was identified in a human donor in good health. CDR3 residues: CASSLGQFALTEAFF. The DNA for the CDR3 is TGTGCCAGCAGCTTAGGACAGTTCGCTCTGACTGAAGCTTTCTTT. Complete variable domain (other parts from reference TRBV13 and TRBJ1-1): AAGVIQSPRHLIKEKRETATLKCYPIPRHDTVYWYQQGPGQDPQFLISFYEKMQSDKGSIPDRFSAQQFSDYHSELNMSSLELGDSALYFCASSLGQFALTEAFFGQGTRLTVV.